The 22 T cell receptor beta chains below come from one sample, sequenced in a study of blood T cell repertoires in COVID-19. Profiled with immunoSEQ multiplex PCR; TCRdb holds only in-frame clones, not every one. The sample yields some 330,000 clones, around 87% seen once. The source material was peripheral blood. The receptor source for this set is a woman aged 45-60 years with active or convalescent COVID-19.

CDR3 DNA sequence: TGTGCCAGCAGCGCTCAACTAGCGGGGGAAAAGACCCAGTACTTC. It yields the protein CASSAQLAGEKTQYF. The V and J genes are TRBV7-2 and TRBJ2-5, with 11 bases that match TRBD2. CDR1 and CDR2 from the germline V gene are SGHTA and FQGNSA. After removal of 5 bases from V and 6 bases from J, the junction contained 8 bases not matched to a gene. There are 15 residues in the CDR3.

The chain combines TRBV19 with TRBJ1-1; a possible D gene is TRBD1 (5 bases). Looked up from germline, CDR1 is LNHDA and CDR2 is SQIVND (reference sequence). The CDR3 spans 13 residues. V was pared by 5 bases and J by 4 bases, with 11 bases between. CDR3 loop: CASSAGGGTEAFF. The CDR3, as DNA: TGTGCCAGTAGTGCAGGCGGGGGCACTGAAGCTTTCTTT.

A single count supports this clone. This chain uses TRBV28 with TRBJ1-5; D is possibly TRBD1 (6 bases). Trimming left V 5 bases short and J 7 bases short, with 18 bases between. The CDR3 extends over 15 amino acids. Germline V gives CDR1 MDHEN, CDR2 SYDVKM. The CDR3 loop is CASSPSGQWEQPQHF. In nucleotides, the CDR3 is TGTGCCAGCAGTCCATCGGGACAATGGGAGCAGCCCCAGCATTTT.

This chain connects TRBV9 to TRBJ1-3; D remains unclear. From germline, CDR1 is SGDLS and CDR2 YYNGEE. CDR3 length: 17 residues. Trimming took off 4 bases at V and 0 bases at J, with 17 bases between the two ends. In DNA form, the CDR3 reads TGTGCCAGCAGCCCCCGGAGGCTGGTAGGCTCTGGAAACACCATATATTTT. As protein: CASSPRRLVGSGNTIYF.

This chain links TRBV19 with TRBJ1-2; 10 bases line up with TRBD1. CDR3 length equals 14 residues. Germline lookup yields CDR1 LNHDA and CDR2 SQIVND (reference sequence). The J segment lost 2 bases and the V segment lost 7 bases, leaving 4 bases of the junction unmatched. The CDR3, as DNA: TGTGCCAGTAAGCCGGGACAGGGGAACTATGGCTACACCTTC. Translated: CASKPGQGNYGYTF.

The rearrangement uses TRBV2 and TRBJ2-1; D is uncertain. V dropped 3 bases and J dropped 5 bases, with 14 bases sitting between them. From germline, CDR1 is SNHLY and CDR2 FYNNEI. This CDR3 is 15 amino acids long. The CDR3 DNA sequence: TGTGCCAGCAGTGATGTGGCTAGTCCCGACAATGAGCAGTTCTTC. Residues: CASSDVASPDNEQFF.

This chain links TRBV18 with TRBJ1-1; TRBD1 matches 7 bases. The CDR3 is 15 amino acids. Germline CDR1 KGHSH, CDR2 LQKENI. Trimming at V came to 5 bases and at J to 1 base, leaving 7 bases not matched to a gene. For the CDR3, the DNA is TGTGCCAGCTCAGAAAGGGGGCTGGGGAACACTGAAGCTTTCTTT. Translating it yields CASSERGLGNTEAFF.

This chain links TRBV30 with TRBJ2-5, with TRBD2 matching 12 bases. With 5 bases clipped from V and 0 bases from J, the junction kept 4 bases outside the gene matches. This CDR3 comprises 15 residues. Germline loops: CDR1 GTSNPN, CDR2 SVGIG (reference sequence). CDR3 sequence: CAWDTSGGYQETQYF. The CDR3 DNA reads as TGTGCCTGGGATACTAGCGGGGGGTACCAAGAGACCCAGTACTTC.

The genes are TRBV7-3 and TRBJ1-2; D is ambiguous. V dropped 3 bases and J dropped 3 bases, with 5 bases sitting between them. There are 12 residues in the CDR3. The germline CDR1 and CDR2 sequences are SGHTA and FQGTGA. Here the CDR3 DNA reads TGTGCCAGCAGCTTCCGTTACTATGGCTACACCTTC. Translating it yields CASSFRYYGYTF.

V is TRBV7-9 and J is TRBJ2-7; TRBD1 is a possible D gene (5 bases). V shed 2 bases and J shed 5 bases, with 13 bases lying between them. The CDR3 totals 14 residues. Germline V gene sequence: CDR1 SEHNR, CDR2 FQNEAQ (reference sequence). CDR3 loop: CASSLRGLENEQYF. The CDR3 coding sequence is TGTGCCAGCAGCTTAAGGGGTCTCGAGAACGAGCAGTACTTC.

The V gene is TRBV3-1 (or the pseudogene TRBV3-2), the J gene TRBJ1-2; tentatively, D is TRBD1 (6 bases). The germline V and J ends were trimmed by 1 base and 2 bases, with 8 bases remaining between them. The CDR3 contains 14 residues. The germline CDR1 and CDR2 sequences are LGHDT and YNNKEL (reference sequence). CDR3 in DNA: TGTGCCAGCAGCCAAGGGACAGACAACTATGGCTACACCTTC. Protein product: CASSQGTDNYGYTF.

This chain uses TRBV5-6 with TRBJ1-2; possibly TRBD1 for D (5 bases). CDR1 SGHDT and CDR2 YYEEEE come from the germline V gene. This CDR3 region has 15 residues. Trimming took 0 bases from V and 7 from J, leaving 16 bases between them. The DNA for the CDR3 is TGTGCCAGCAGCTTGGTTGACAGATCGTATGGTGGCTACACCTTC. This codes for CASSLVDRSYGGYTF.

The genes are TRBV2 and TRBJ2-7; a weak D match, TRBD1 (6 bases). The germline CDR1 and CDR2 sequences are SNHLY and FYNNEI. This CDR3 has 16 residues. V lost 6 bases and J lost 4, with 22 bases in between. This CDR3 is CASRAETFQGWYEQYF. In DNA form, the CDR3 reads TGTGCCAGCAGAGCGGAAACCTTCCAGGGGTGGTACGAGCAGTACTTC.

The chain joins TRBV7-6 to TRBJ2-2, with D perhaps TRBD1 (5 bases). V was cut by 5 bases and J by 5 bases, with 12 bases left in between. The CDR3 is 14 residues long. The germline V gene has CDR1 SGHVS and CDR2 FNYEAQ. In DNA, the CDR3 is TGTGCCAGCAGCGGAACAGGTGAAACCGGGGAGCTGTTTTTT. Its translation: CASSGTGETGELFF.

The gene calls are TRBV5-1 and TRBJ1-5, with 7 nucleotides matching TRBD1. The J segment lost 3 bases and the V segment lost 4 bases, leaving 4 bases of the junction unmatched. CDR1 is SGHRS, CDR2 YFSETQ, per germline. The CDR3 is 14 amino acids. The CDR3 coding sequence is TGCGCCAGCAGCCTGGGGACAGTCAATCAGCCCCAGCATTTT. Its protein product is CASSLGTVNQPQHF.

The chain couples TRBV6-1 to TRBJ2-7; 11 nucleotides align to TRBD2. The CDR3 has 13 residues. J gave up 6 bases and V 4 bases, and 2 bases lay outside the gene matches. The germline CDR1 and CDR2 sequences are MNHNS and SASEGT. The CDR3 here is CASSVAGGGEQYF. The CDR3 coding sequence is TGTGCCAGCAGTGTAGCGGGAGGGGGCGAGCAGTACTTC.

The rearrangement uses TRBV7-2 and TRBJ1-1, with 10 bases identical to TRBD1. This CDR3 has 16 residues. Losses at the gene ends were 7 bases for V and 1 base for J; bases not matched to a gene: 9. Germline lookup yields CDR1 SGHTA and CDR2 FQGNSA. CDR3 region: CASIGRTGGRNTEAFF. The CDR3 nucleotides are TGTGCCAGCATTGGGAGGACAGGGGGTCGGAACACTGAAGCTTTCTTT.

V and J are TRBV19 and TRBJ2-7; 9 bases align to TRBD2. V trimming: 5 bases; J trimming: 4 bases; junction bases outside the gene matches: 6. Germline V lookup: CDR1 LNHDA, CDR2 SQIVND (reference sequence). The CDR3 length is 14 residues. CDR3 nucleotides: TGTGCCAGTAGTGTTAGCGGGAGCAAGTACGAGCAGTACTTC. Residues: CASSVSGSKYEQYF.

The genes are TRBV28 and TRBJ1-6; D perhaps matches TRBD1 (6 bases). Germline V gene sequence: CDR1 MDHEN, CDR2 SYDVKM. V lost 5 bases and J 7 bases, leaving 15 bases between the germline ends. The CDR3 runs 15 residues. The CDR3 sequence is CASSPPQGLNSPLHF. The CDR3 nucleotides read TGTGCCAGCAGTCCCCCCCAGGGGTTAAATTCACCCCTCCACTTT.

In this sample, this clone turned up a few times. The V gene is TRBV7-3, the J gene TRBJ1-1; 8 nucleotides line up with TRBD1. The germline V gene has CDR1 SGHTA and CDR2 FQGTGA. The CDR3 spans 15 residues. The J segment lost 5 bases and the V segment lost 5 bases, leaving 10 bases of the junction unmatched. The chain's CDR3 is CASSTGQGRITEAFF. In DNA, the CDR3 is TGTGCCAGCAGCACAGGACAGGGAAGAATTACTGAAGCTTTCTTT.

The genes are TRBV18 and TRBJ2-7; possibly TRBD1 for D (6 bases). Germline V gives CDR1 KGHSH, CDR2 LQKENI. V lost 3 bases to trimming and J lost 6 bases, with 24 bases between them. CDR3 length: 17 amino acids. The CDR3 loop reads CASSPIQGIRASGEQYF. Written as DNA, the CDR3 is TGTGCCAGCTCACCCATACAGGGAATCAGAGCTTCTGGCGAGCAGTACTTC.

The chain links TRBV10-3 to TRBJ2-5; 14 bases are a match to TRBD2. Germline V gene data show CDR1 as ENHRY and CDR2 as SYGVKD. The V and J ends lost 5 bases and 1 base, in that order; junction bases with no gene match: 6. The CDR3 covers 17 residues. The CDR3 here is CAISSGLAGEVQETQYF. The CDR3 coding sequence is TGTGCCATCAGTTCGGGACTAGCGGGAGAGGTCCAAGAGACCCAGTACTTC.